A single sample gave rise to the 21 T cell receptor beta chains below, sequenced in a study of CD8+ T cells in alopecia areata listed by TCRdb under 2018. The library relied on the immunoSEQ multiplex PCR assay. For TCR sequencing, RNA was extracted from every sample and reverse transcribed into cDNA to serve as template. TCRdb retrieved this table from immuneACCESS and kept in-frame rearrangements only. Not all clones are present; in checked studies, unresolved V genes account for under half, and no reason is known for the remainder. This sample lists approximately 100,000 clones; around three fifths were detected once. In total, the top ten clones hold around 10% of the sample. The sequencing sample was made of CD4+ T cells sorted from blood. These receptors were collected from a human donor in good health.

This clone turned up a few times. The chain uses TRBV6-6 and TRBJ1-4; TRBD1 matches at 11 bases. The CDR3 runs to 14 residues. Germline CDR1 MNHNY, CDR2 SVGAGI (reference sequence). V was clipped by 6 bases and J by 8 bases; unmatched bases: 5. CDR3 loop: CASSSGTGGEKLFF. In nucleotides, the CDR3 is TGTGCCAGCAGCTCCGGGACAGGGGGAGAAAAACTGTTTTTT.

In regard to this clone: Other DNA sequences in this specimen translate into the identical CDR3. This chain links TRBV29-1 with TRBJ1-1; 8 bases map to TRBD1. With V trimmed by 1 base and J by 5 bases, 3 bases remained unmatched. This CDR3 spans 13 amino acids. From germline, CDR1 is SQVTM and CDR2 ANQGSEA. CDR3 in amino acids: CSVEGTGRTEAFF. The CDR3 nucleotides are TGCAGCGTTGAAGGGACAGGGCGTACTGAAGCTTTCTTT. Together with reference TRBV29-1 and TRBJ1-1, the CDR3 gives the full variable domain: SAVISQKPSRDICQRGTSLTIQCQVDSQVTMMFWYRQQPGQSLTLIATANQGSEATYESGFVIDKFPISRPNLTFSTLTVSNMSPEDSSIYLCSVEGTGRTEAFFGQGTRLTVV.

V usage is TRBV30 and J usage is TRBJ2-3, with D possibly TRBD2 on 5 matching bases. The CDR3 sequence is 15 residues long. The V gene's germline CDR1 is GTSNPN and CDR2 SVGIG (reference sequence). V dropped 2 bases and J dropped 6 bases, with 18 bases sitting between them. CDR3 loop: CAWSRTARDWDTQYF. The CDR3 DNA sequence: TGTGCCTGGAGTCGGACTGCCCGAGATTGGGATACGCAGTATTTT.

This chain links TRBV2 with TRBJ2-5, with 7 positions matching TRBD2. CDR1 is SNHLY, CDR2 FYNNEI, per germline. V gave up 4 bases and J gave up 6 bases; unmatched junction bases: 2. This CDR3 region has 12 residues. CDR3 nucleotides: TGTGCCAGCAGTGGAGCGGGAAAGACCCAGTACTTC. Its translation: CASSGAGKTQYF. The variable domain in full, completed from reference TRBV2 and TRBJ2-5, reads EPEVTQTPSHQVTQMGQEVILRCVPISNHLYFYWYRQILGQKVEFLVSFYNNEISEKSEIFDDQFSVERPDGSNFTLKIRSTKLEDSAMYFCASSGAGKTQYFGPGTRLLVL.

This clone has only a few counts. V usage is TRBV30 and J usage is TRBJ2-5; D is possibly TRBD1 (5 bases). Deletions cut 1 base from V and 2 bases from J, with 8 bases between. The CDR3 has 13 residues. CDR1 is GTSNPN and CDR2 is SVGIG in the germline V gene (reference sequence). The CDR3 reads CAWSGTSQETQYF. The CDR3, as DNA: TGTGCCTGGAGTGGGACAAGTCAAGAGACCCAGTACTTC.

This chain connects TRBV30 to TRBJ2-1, with 7 positions matching TRBD2. The CDR3 consists of 10 residues. Germline CDR1 reads GTSNPN; CDR2 reads SVGIG (reference sequence). The CDR3 spells CASERGEQFF. The CDR3 coding sequence is TGTGCATCCGAGCGGGGCGAGCAGTTCTTC.

This clone has just a few counts. This chain links TRBV7-9 with TRBJ2-2; D remains ambiguous. V gave up 4 bases and J gave up 2 bases, with 2 bases separating them. The CDR3 sequence is 12 residues long. Germline values: CDR1 SEHNR, CDR2 FQNEAQ (reference sequence). The CDR3 DNA reads TGTGCCAGCAGCTCCAACACCGGGGAGCTGTTTTTT. This encodes CASSSNTGELFF.

This clone appeared a few times. The chain combines TRBV7-2 with TRBJ2-5, with D maybe TRBD1 (7 bases). Germline CDR1 SGHTA, CDR2 FQGNSA. The V end lost 8 bases, the J end lost 5 bases, and 15 bases lay between the germline ends. CDR3 length: 13 residues. The CDR3 region is CASHQGGMETQYF. CDR3 nucleotide sequence: TGTGCCAGCCACCAGGGGGGAATGGAGACCCAGTACTTC.

This clone was recorded once. This sequence joins TRBV5-4 and TRBJ2-7; a weak D match, TRBD2 (6 bases). Germline CDR1 SGHNT, CDR2 YYREEE (reference sequence). CDR3 length equals 13 residues. The germline V and J ends were trimmed by 0 bases and 6 bases, with 10 bases remaining between them. CDR3 sequence reads: CASSLVDGSEQYF. DNA of the CDR3: TGTGCCAGCAGCTTGGTGGACGGGAGCGAGCAGTACTTC.

V is TRBV30 and J is TRBJ2-3; a possible D gene is TRBD2 (7 bases). V lost 4 bases and J 2 bases, leaving 10 bases between the germline ends. Germline lookup yields CDR1 GTSNPN and CDR2 SVGIG (reference sequence). The CDR3 is 13 residues long. CDR3 in amino acids: CAWTGGLTDTQYF. CDR3 coding DNA: TGTGCCTGGACGGGGGGCCTCACAGATACGCAGTATTTT.

The gene calls are TRBV7-2 and TRBJ2-7; D is perhaps TRBD1 or TRBD2 (5 bases each). The V gene's germline CDR1 is SGHTA and CDR2 FQGNSA. The CDR3 is made up of 15 amino acids. Trimming shortened V by 5 bases and J by 2 bases, and 16 bases separated the two germline ends. CDR3 DNA sequence: TGTGCCAGCAGCGATAGGGACCGAGCGGCCTACGAGCAGTACTTC. Encoded protein: CASSDRDRAAYEQYF. The full variable domain, rest sourced from reference TRBV7-2 and TRBJ2-7, is GAGVSQSPSNKVTEKGKDVELRCDPISGHTALYWYRQSLGQGLEFLIYFQGNSAPDKSGLPSDRFSAERTGGSVSTLTIQRTQQEDSAVYLCASSDRDRAAYEQYFGPGTRLTVT.

There are a few counts of this clone. This sequence joins TRBV10-3 and TRBJ1-4, with 7 bases lining up with TRBD1. Germline V gene data show CDR1 as ENHRY and CDR2 as SYGVKD. The junction had 6 bases not matched to a gene; V was cut back by 10 bases and J by 7 bases. The CDR3 has 12 amino acids. The CDR3 reads CATRQGGEKLFF. The CDR3 region has the DNA TGTGCCACCCGACAGGGAGGTGAAAAACTGTTTTTT.

The CDR3 loop reads CSVGTSHEQFF. CDR3 DNA: TGCAGCGTTGGAACTAGTCATGAGCAGTTCTTC. The chain is built from TRBV29-1 and TRBJ2-1; possibly TRBD2 for D (5 bases). The CDR3 extends over 11 amino acids. Per the germline V gene, CDR1 is SQVTM and CDR2 is ANQGSEA. The V and J ends lost 4 bases and 8 bases respectively, with 9 bases between them.

The chain has TRBV18 and TRBJ2-5, with a weak D call TRBD1 (5 bases). Looked up from germline, CDR1 is KGHSH and CDR2 is LQKENI. There are 14 residues in the CDR3. V lost 3 bases to trimming and J lost 4 bases, with 12 bases between them. Written as DNA, the CDR3 is TGTGCCAGCTCACCTGCAGGGCTGGGAGAGACCCAGTACTTC. Its protein product is CASSPAGLGETQYF.

The chain recombines TRBV27 with TRBJ1-6; possibly TRBD1 for D (5 bases). Germline V CDR1 and CDR2: MNHEY, SMNVEV (reference sequence). V gave up 6 bases and J gave up 6 bases, with 12 bases separating them. The CDR3 is 14 amino acids. CDR3 sequence (DNA): TGTGCCAGCAGCAGAGACAGCCCTAATTCACCCCTCCACTTT. Its translation is CASSRDSPNSPLHF.

The table lists this clone with a few counts. The CDR3 DNA sequence: TGTGCCAGCAAATTACAGGGAAATGGCTACACCTTC. Encoded protein: CASKLQGNGYTF. The chain uses TRBV6-6 and TRBJ1-2; a weak D match, TRBD1 (6 bases). Germline V gene data show CDR1 as MNHNY and CDR2 as SVGAGI (reference sequence). V shed 7 bases and J shed 6 bases, with 12 bases lying between them. There are 12 residues in the CDR3.

This clone has more than one count but fewer than ten. The chain carries TRBV7-2 and TRBJ2-7, with D possibly being TRBD1 (6 bases). The V and J ends lost 8 bases and 1 base respectively, with 12 bases between them. Germline V lookup: CDR1 SGHTA, CDR2 FQGNSA. This CDR3 has 13 residues. For the CDR3, the DNA is TGTGCCAGCGGATGGACAGATTCCTACGAGCAGTACTTC. Protein sequence: CASGWTDSYEQYF.

Within the sample, this clone is medium-sized. The chain links TRBV7-2 to TRBJ1-3; 10 bases are shared with TRBD1. Trimming at V came to 5 bases and at J to 0 bases, leaving 10 bases not matched to a gene. The length of the CDR3 is 18 residues. CDR1 SGHTA and CDR2 FQGNSA come from the germline V gene. The CDR3 region is CASSARDRGVVSGNTIYF. The DNA of the CDR3 is TGTGCCAGCAGCGCCCGGGACAGGGGCGTAGTCTCTGGAAACACCATATATTTT.

This clone occurred a few times. The chain links TRBV29-1 to TRBJ1-1, with D possibly TRBD1 on 6 matching bases. Trimming cost V 6 bases and J 1 base, with 12 bases left between them. Germline V gene data show CDR1 as SQVTM and CDR2 as ANQGSEA. This CDR3 is 13 amino acids long. This chain's CDR3 is CSVEGGGNTEAFF. The CDR3, as DNA: TGCAGCGTCGAGGGAGGGGGGAACACTGAAGCTTTCTTT.

A single count supports this clone. Sequence at one end of the junction differs from germline and may be a read error. V usage is TRBV6-1 and J usage is TRBJ2-3; 12 bases are a match to TRBD2. Germline V lookup: CDR1 MNHNS, CDR2 SASEGT. This CDR3 comprises 16 residues. CDR3 in amino acids: CAISEWTSGDTDTQYF. The CDR3 nucleotides are TGTGCCATCAGTGAATGGACTAGCGGGGACACAGATACGCAGTATTTT.

The table lists this clone with many counts. The V and J genes are TRBV6-1 and TRBJ2-6; the D call may be TRBD1 or TRBD2 (6 bases each). Germline loops: CDR1 MNHNS, CDR2 SASEGT. Trimming shortened V by 3 bases and J by 1 base, and 16 bases separated the two germline ends. The CDR3 covers 18 residues. The CDR3 loop reads CASSEWRGVLSGANVLTF. CDR3 coding DNA: TGTGCCAGCAGTGAGTGGAGGGGGGTACTATCTGGGGCCAACGTCCTGACTTTC.